These 25 T cell receptor beta chains originate from one sample sequenced in a study of shared T cell receptors in the human thymus. Measured with immunoSEQ multiplex PCR; TCRdb has only the in-frame clones, and not every one. The data hold 700,000 or so clones, with 70% to 90% observed a single time. The same data also went into a second study, on human thymus T cells.

The sample was thymocytes. Receptors originate from a girl under three years old with a congenital heart defect.

The chain carries TRBV15 and TRBJ2-7; TRBD1 agrees at 8 bases. J lost 2 bases, V lost 5 bases, and 8 bases had no gene match. CDR3 size: 15 residues. In germline, CDR1 is LNHNV, CDR2 YYDKDF (reference sequence). DNA for the CDR3: TGTGCCACCAGCGACAACCCGGGACAGGCCTACGAGCAGTACTTC. This encodes CATSDNPGQAYEQYF.

The J gene is TRBJ1-5, the V gene TRBV4-1; 9 positions match TRBD1. The CDR3 extends over 19 amino acids. Germline V gives CDR1 MGHRA, CDR2 YSYEKL. With V trimmed by 3 bases and J by 7 bases, 19 bases remained unmatched. The CDR3 DNA is TGCGCCAGCAGCCAGCACTTCCGGGACAGGGTCGGATCCGGGCAGCCCCAGCATTTT. It translates to CASSQHFRDRVGSGQPQHF.

This clone was observed a few times. V is TRBV7-8 and J is TRBJ2-3, with D maybe TRBD2 (7 bases). The CDR3 sequence is 16 residues long. V was shortened by 5 bases and J by 3 bases, with 18 bases between the two germline ends. Germline values: CDR1 SGHVS, CDR2 FQNEAQ. The CDR3: CASSPRRGGETDTQYF. DNA of the CDR3: TGTGCCAGCAGCCCTAGACGAGGGGGGGAAACAGATACGCAGTATTTT.

The rearrangement joins TRBV4-1 to TRBJ2-7; possible D gene TRBD1, 6 bases. CDR3 size: 16 residues. The V end lost 0 bases, the J end lost 5 bases, and 17 bases lay between the germline ends. Looked up from germline, CDR1 is MGHRA and CDR2 is YSYEKL. DNA of the CDR3: TGCGCCAGCAGCCAAGATGGGGGCAGGCGATACCACGAGCAGTACTTC. It is translated as CASSQDGGRRYHEQYF.

The chain recombines TRBV6-5 with TRBJ1-4; no clear D gene. Per the germline V gene, CDR1 is MNHEY and CDR2 is SVGAGI. This CDR3 is built from 16 residues. Trimming removed 2 bases from V and 8 bases from J, with 18 bases in between. This chain's CDR3 is CASSYGYLRAGEKLFF. The DNA of the CDR3 is TGTGCCAGCAGTTACGGCTACCTTCGGGCGGGAGAAAAACTGTTTTTT.

The chain combines TRBV7-3 with TRBJ1-1; unclear D gene. Trimming left V 1 base short and J 5 bases short, with 17 bases between. This CDR3 region has 16 residues. The germline CDR1 and CDR2 sequences are SGHTA and FQGTGA. CDR3 protein: CASSLNGSVPRTEAFF. The CDR3 DNA reads TGTGCCAGCAGCTTAAACGGCTCGGTCCCGAGGACTGAAGCTTTCTTT.

The chain joins TRBV2 to TRBJ2-2; D possibly corresponds to TRBD1 (6 bases). Trimming left V 9 bases short and J 2 bases short, with 13 bases between. In germline, CDR1 is SNHLY, CDR2 FYNNEI. The CDR3 extends over 14 amino acids. The CDR3 here is CARLQGPNTGELFF. In nucleotides, the CDR3 is TGTGCCAGGCTGCAGGGGCCAAACACCGGGGAGCTGTTTTTT.

This chain connects TRBV28 to TRBJ1-2, with TRBD1 matching 9 bases. The CDR3 runs to 15 residues. Germline loops: CDR1 MDHEN, CDR2 SYDVKM. V lost 4 bases to trimming and J lost 4 bases; unmatched junction nucleotides: 7. This CDR3 is CASSSEQDRGYGYTF. For the CDR3, the DNA is TGTGCCAGCAGTTCCGAACAGGACAGGGGCTATGGCTACACCTTC.

The chain combines TRBV5-6 with TRBJ1-1; D possibly corresponds to TRBD1 (6 bases). Per germline, CDR1 SGHDT and CDR2 YYEEEE. CDR3 size: 16 residues. V lost 6 bases and J lost 0, with 18 bases in between. The CDR3 loop reads CASNFADRRLNTEAFF. For the CDR3, the DNA is TGTGCCAGCAACTTCGCGGACAGACGTTTGAACACTGAAGCTTTCTTT.

V and J are TRBV9 and TRBJ2-7; TRBD2 might be the D (6 bases). Trimming removed 4 bases at V and 0 bases at J, with 17 bases between. Per germline, CDR1 SGDLS and CDR2 YYNGEE. This CDR3 is built from 16 residues. The CDR3 region is CASSPWLSGISYEQYF. CDR3 nucleotides: TGTGCCAGCAGCCCGTGGCTTAGCGGTATCTCCTACGAGCAGTACTTC.

The chain is built from TRBV28 and TRBJ1-2, with D possibly TRBD1 on 5 matching bases. The CDR3 has 13 amino acids. Per germline, CDR1 MDHEN and CDR2 SYDVKM. The CDR3 sequence: CAVMGGGGYGYTF. The CDR3 coding sequence is TGTGCGGTCATGGGGGGGGGAGGCTATGGCTACACCTTC.

The chain joins TRBV4-3 to TRBJ1-2, with a possible D match to TRBD1 (6 bases). Germline V gene sequence: CDR1 LGHNA, CDR2 YSLEER. V shed 4 bases and J shed 0 bases, with 12 bases lying between them. This CDR3 comprises 15 residues. The DNA for the CDR3 is TGCGCCAGCAGCCGGATCAGGGGAACTAACTATGGCTACACCTTC. This translates into CASSRIRGTNYGYTF.

This chain joins TRBV10-3 and TRBJ1-2; possibly TRBD1 for D (6 bases). The CDR3 is 19 amino acids. Germline V CDR1 and CDR2: ENHRY, SYGVKD. Between the trimmed V and J ends, which lost 4 bases and 4 bases, there was a span of 28 bases. CDR3 sequence: CAISVAEDRLPESGYGYTF. The CDR3 DNA follows: TGTGCCATCAGTGTAGCTGAGGACAGACTACCGGAATCGGGCTATGGCTACACCTTC.

V usage is TRBV5-1 and J usage is TRBJ1-2; 9 bases map to TRBD1. The CDR3 extends over 16 amino acids. Per germline, CDR1 SGHRS and CDR2 YFSETQ. After removal of 2 bases from V and 3 bases from J, the junction contained 8 bases not matched to a gene. The CDR3 here is CASSFVPGQGYYGYTF. Here the CDR3 DNA reads TGCGCCAGCAGCTTCGTCCCGGGACAGGGTTACTATGGCTACACCTTC.

V is TRBV19 and J is TRBJ2-7; no clear D. CDR1 LNHDA and CDR2 SQIVND come from the germline V gene (reference sequence). The CDR3 extends over 13 amino acids. V shed 8 bases and J shed 4 bases, with 15 bases lying between them. The DNA of the CDR3 is TGTGCCAGTTCCCCCGGCGGAGAGTACGAGCAGTACTTC. Its protein product is CASSPGGEYEQYF.

The V and J genes are TRBV27 and TRBJ2-7, with D tentatively TRBD2 (6 bases). Trimming took 0 bases from V and 7 from J, leaving 22 bases between them. Looked up from germline, CDR1 is MNHEY and CDR2 is SMNVEV (reference sequence). CDR3 length: 17 amino acids. CDR3 sequence (DNA): TGTGCCAGCAGTTTATCGGAGGGGTCCCCCGAGGGCGAAGAGCAGTACTTC. Residues: CASSLSEGSPEGEEQYF.

The CDR3 DNA sequence: TGTGCCAGCAGCCGAGCGGCCTACGAGCAGTACTTC. Translation gives CASSRAAYEQYF. V usage is TRBV14 and J usage is TRBJ2-7; perhaps TRBD2 as D (5 bases). The CDR3 consists of 12 residues. Germline-derived CDR1 and CDR2 are SGHDN and FVKESK. The ends were cut back, 4 bases at V and 2 bases at J, with 6 bases in the middle.

V and J are TRBV5-4 and TRBJ2-3; D might be TRBD2 (5 bases). The CDR3 runs to 17 residues. V lost 3 bases to trimming and J lost 2 bases, with 19 bases between them. In germline, CDR1 is SGHNT, CDR2 YYREEE (reference sequence). In nucleotides, the CDR3 is TGTGCCAGCAGCTGGAGGTCCGGGCTACTTCCCACAGATACGCAGTATTTT. The encoded protein is CASSWRSGLLPTDTQYF.

The chain joins TRBV4-2 to TRBJ1-1; the D is unclear. Germline V lookup: CDR1 LGHNA, CDR2 YNFKEQ. Between the trimmed V and J ends, which lost 3 bases and 3 bases, there was a span of 14 bases. This CDR3 region has 15 residues. CDR3 DNA: TGTGCCAGCAGCCAGGATAGGGAGAGTCACACTGAAGCTTTCTTT. Amino acid sequence: CASSQDRESHTEAFF.

V and J are TRBV12-5 and TRBJ1-2, with TRBD1 matching 7 bases. The V gene's germline CDR1 is LGHNT and CDR2 FRNRAP. There are 16 residues in the CDR3. V trimming: 2 bases; J trimming: 1 base; junction bases outside the gene matches: 7. CDR3 sequence reads: CASGLPRQGDNYGYTF. The CDR3 region has the DNA TGTGCTAGTGGTTTGCCAAGACAGGGAGATAACTATGGCTACACCTTC.

The chain couples TRBV5-6 to TRBJ1-1; 7 positions agree with TRBD1. This CDR3 has 18 residues. Unmatched junction bases numbered 15, after V lost 4 bases and J lost 0 bases. The germline gives CDR1 SGHDT, CDR2 YYEEEE. The CDR3, as DNA: TGTGCCAGCAGCCTCCGGGACAGAAGAGAGATCATGAACACTGAAGCTTTCTTT. It is translated as CASSLRDRREIMNTEAFF.

The chain employs TRBV6-1 and TRBJ2-5; a possible D gene is TRBD2 (7 bases). Germline V gene sequence: CDR1 MNHNS, CDR2 SASEGT. The V end was cut by 2 bases, the J end by 1 base, with 20 bases between. This CDR3 is built from 18 residues. CDR3 in amino acids: CASSESPGRGAPQETQYF. The CDR3 DNA reads as TGTGCCAGCAGTGAATCACCCGGACGGGGGGCGCCCCAAGAGACCCAGTACTTC.

This chain connects TRBV2 to TRBJ1-2; no firm D call. This CDR3 spans 15 amino acids. V was cut by 8 bases and J by 2 bases, with 18 bases left in between. Germline V lookup: CDR1 SNHLY, CDR2 FYNNEI. The CDR3 here is CASPFTANQNYGYTF. The CDR3 nucleotides read TGTGCCAGCCCCTTTACCGCGAACCAAAACTATGGCTACACCTTC.

This clone turned up a few times. This rearrangement joins TRBV6-1 to TRBJ1-2; 10 nucleotides match TRBD1. V shed 7 bases, J shed 2 bases, and the junction held 4 bases outside the gene matches. The germline CDR1 and CDR2 sequences are MNHNS and SASEGT. The CDR3 is 14 amino acids. CDR3 bases: TGTGCCAGCACCGAGGGACAGGGGAACTATGGCTACACCTTC. This gives the protein CASTEGQGNYGYTF.

This chain links TRBV7-2 with TRBJ1-2; no clear D. Germline-derived CDR1 and CDR2 are SGHTA and FQGNSA. V was shortened by 3 bases and J by 3 bases, with 11 bases between the two germline ends. The CDR3 has 14 amino acids. The CDR3 DNA is TGTGCCAGCAGCTTTATAGGCGGAGACTATGGCTACACCTTC. This encodes CASSFIGGDYGYTF.